This TCR beta chain comes out of a study of blood T cell repertoires in COVID-19. Study processing details: Quantification of nucleated cells was approximated via reference gene primer amplification. TCRdb's table, derived via immunoSEQ multiplex PCR, lists solely in-frame clones and lacks some. From that table come the V and J calls and clone size; the DNA was used to work out D and trimming. The sample shows around 230,000 clones, roughly 91% of them seen only once. There are 15 residues in the CDR3. Germline CDR1 LNHDA, CDR2 SQIVND (reference sequence). V lost 4 bases and J lost 1, with 10 bases in between.

The receptor's source is a woman aged 25 to 39 with acute COVID-19. The sequencing sample was made of PBMCs or T cells enriched from blood (not recorded which). The V gene is TRBV19, the J gene TRBJ2-2; D gene uncertain. The DNA for the CDR3 is TGTGCCAGTAGTACGAACCCCAGGAACACCGGGGAGCTGTTTTTT. The encoded protein is CASSTNPRNTGELFF.